The text below deals with one TCR beta chain. The sample belongs to a study of early stage breast cancer tumors. TCRdb's copy holds only in-frame clones and misses some; the assay was immunoSEQ multiplex PCR. Found here are some 47,000 clones, approximately 80% of them singletons; the top ten hold approximately 1.4%. The CDR3 is made up of 14 amino acids. Trimming left V 2 bases short and J 8 bases short, with 14 bases between. CDR1 and CDR2 from the germline V gene are MNHEY and SMNVEV (reference sequence). The sample taken for sequencing was blood. The chain couples TRBV27 to TRBJ2-3; D is possibly TRBD2 (7 bases). This sequence was found in a person between 50 and 60 years old with breast cancer. CDR3 residues: CASSLGGAAGTQYF. For the CDR3, the DNA is TGTGCCAGCAGTTTAGGGGGGGCGGCCGGTACGCAGTATTTT.